Listed below are T cell receptor beta chains from one sample, sequenced in a study of shared clonotypes between healthy human individuals. Repertoires were generated with immunoSEQ multiplex PCR, while TCRdb's copy carries only in-frame clones and drops some. This table has about 820,000 clones, over 90% appearing once. The material sequenced was naive CD8+ T cells sorted from blood. These receptors originate from a young man in good health. CDR3s include the opening cysteine and the closing phenylalanine or tryptophan. D genes are given only for firm matches. Clone size, where shown, is once, few, many, or a class for clones that have expanded.

>TRBV27|TRBD1|TRBJ2-5|-
TGTGCCAGCAGTTTATACCGCCAGGGGGAAGGGACCCAGTACTTC
CASSLYRQGEGTQYF
>TRBV6-6|TRBD2|TRBJ2-1|-
TGTGCCAGCAGCCTAGCGGGAGGTTACAATGAGCAGTTCTTC
CASSLAGGYNEQFF
>TRBV7-9|-|TRBJ2-7|-
TGTGCCAGCAGCCACCCGGGACAAGCCTACGAGCAGTACTTC
CASSHPGQAYEQYF
>TRBV29-1|TRBD2|TRBJ2-1|-
TGCAGCGTTGTGTGGAGCGGGAGTGGCTCCTACAATGAGCAGTTCTTC
CSVVWSGSGSYNEQFF
>TRBV29-1|TRBD2|TRBJ2-1|-
TGCAGCGTTGAGCCCACTAGCGGAACCTACAATGAGCAGTTCTTC
CSVEPTSGTYNEQFF
>TRBV4-3|TRBD2|TRBJ2-1|-
TGCGCCAGCAGCCAAGCATTCCTAGCGGGGGTCAATGAGCAGTTCTTC
CASSQAFLAGVNEQFF
>TRBV7-3|-|TRBJ2-7|-
TGTGCCAGCAGCTTGGCAGGGTCGCTCGAGCAGTACTTC
CASSLAGSLEQYF
>TRBV27|TRBD2|TRBJ2-7|-
TGTGCCAGCAGTTTATCGGCTAGCGGGGCGGGGGAGCAGTACTTC
CASSLSASGAGEQYF
>TRBV9|-|TRBJ2-7|once
TGTGCCAGCAGTCCCCAAGCTAGCGACTACGAGCAGTACTTC
CASSPQASDYEQYF
>TRBV30|-|TRBJ2-1|once
TGTGCCTGGAACTGGGGGTCCTACAATGAGCAGTTCTTC
CAWNWGSYNEQFF
>TRBV6-1|-|TRBJ1-2|-
TGTGCCAGCAGTGAACGGCAGGGAGCCTATGGCTACACCTTC
CASSERQGAYGYTF
>TRBV15|-|TRBJ1-5|-
TGTGCCACCAGCAGTGTACTCGGCGTGGGTCAGCCCCAGCATTTT
CATSSVLGVGQPQHF
>TRBV5-8|-|TRBJ1-2|-
TGTGCCAGCAGTCCGGTAAACCCTCAAAACTATGGCTACACCTTC
CASSPVNPQNYGYTF
>TRBV11-2|-|TRBJ1-4|-
TGTGCCAGCAGCTTAGGGGCAGGGGATAATGAAAAACTGTTTTTT
CASSLGAGDNEKLFF
>TRBV4-2|-|TRBJ2-4|-
TGTGCCAGCAGCCACCCCGAGGGCCCCGGGGTCTTC
CASSHPEGPGVF
>TRBV9|TRBD1|TRBJ2-3|-
TGTGCCAGCAGCGACGGGACAGCCTGGCGCACAGATACGCAGTATTTT
CASSDGTAWRTDTQYF
>TRBV29-1|-|TRBJ2-2|-
TGCAGCGCCCTGGGTGACACCGGGGAGCTGTTTTTT
CSALGDTGELFF